The T cell receptor (beta chain) described here comes from a study of CD8 T cells in Susac syndrome. Deletions cut 7 bases from V and 6 bases from J, with 21 bases between. The CDR3 consists of 15 residues. The germline CDR1 and CDR2 sequences are MNHEY and SVGAGI. Matched for age and sex, the controls were healthy donors. TEMRA cells were FACS-enriched, while CD8+ and CD4+ T cells were negatively isolated. cDNA came from around 0.54 to 1 ug RNA primed by random hexamers. The immunoSEQ assay covered 54 Vbeta and 13 Jbeta segments for CDR3. TCRdb processed the immunoSEQ multiplex PCR reads anew with MiXCR; each CDR3 protein has one entry. The repertoire has just under 150,000 distinct CDR3 sequences, approximately 94% of them found once; the top ten carry 0.084%.

This clonotype originated in a human donor in good health. This rearrangement joins TRBV6-5 to TRBJ1-1; no definite D call. The sequenced sample was CD4+ T cells from PBMCs. The CDR3 loop reads CASNPSGPTWAEAFF. CDR3 sequence (DNA): TGTGCCAGCAATCCCTCGGGCCCCACCTGGGCTGAAGCTTTCTTT.